This is a list of T cell receptor beta chains from one sample in a study of CD8+ T cells in alopecia areata. Method: immunoSEQ multiplex PCR; TCRdb's copy keeps in-frame clones and lacks some. The table records 110,000 or so clones, 58% of them present only once. Sequences were derived from CD8+ T cells sorted from blood, sampled at week 4, from a patient treated with tofacitinib. These TCRs come from a human donor with alopecia areata. Each CDR3 is given with its conserved first and last residue. The D gene is left open where the match is weak. The listing skips clone size in some rows; elsewhere it reads once, few, many or a size class.

CDR3 protein: CASSLTGTGSYEQYF
CDR3 DNA: TGTGCCAGCAGTCTAACCGGGACAGGGTCCTACGAGCAGTACTTC
clone size: NA
D gene: TRBD1
V gene: TRBV27
J gene: TRBJ2-7

CDR3 protein: CASRGGLASEETQYF
CDR3 DNA: TGTGCCAGCAGGGGGGGACTAGCCTCCGAGGAGACCCAGTACTTC
clone size: few
D gene: TRBD2
V gene: TRBV2
J gene: TRBJ2-5

CDR3 protein: CASSLDRGFGYTF
CDR3 DNA: TGTGCCAGCAGCTTGGATAGGGGGTTCGGCTACACCTTC
clone size: few
D gene: NA
V gene: TRBV5-6
J gene: TRBJ1-2

CDR3 protein: CSGFTGVGTEAFF
CDR3 DNA: TGCAGCGGTTTTACAGGGGTGGGCACTGAAGCTTTCTTT
clone size: few
D gene: TRBD1
V gene: TRBV29-1
J gene: TRBJ1-1

CDR3 protein: CASSQVGDASYNEQFF
CDR3 DNA: TGCGCCAGCAGCCAAGTGGGGGATGCGTCCTACAATGAGCAGTTCTTC
clone size: NA
D gene: NA
V gene: TRBV4-1
J gene: TRBJ2-1

CDR3 protein: CASSLQGHYGYTF
CDR3 DNA: TGTGCCAGCAGCTTGCAGGGCCACTATGGCTACACCTTC
clone size: NA
D gene: NA
V gene: TRBV27
J gene: TRBJ1-2

CDR3 protein: CASSYPTGGYGQYF
CDR3 DNA: TGTGCCAGCAGCTACCCGACAGGGGGTTACGGGCAGTACTTC
clone size: NA
D gene: TRBD1
V gene: TRBV5-6
J gene: TRBJ2-7

CDR3 protein: CSVRDQGVFYEQYF
CDR3 DNA: TGCAGCGTTCGGGATCAGGGAGTGTTCTACGAGCAGTACTTC
clone size: NA
D gene: NA
V gene: TRBV29-1
J gene: TRBJ2-7

CDR3 protein: CAWSVLLQVNEQFF
CDR3 DNA: TGTGCCTGGAGTGTACTCTTGCAGGTAAATGAGCAGTTCTTC
clone size: few
D gene: NA
V gene: TRBV30
J gene: TRBJ2-1

CDR3 protein: CASSSRVVPQGAFF
CDR3 DNA: TGTGCCAGCAGTTCACGCGTCGTCCCCCAGGGAGCTTTCTTT
clone size: NA
D gene: NA
V gene: TRBV28
J gene: TRBJ1-1

CDR3 protein: CASSYQHRINSPLHF
CDR3 DNA: TGTGCCAGCAGTTATCAGCACAGGATTAATTCACCCCTCCACTTT
clone size: NA
D gene: NA
V gene: TRBV27
J gene: TRBJ1-6

CDR3 protein: CASSQALWPFF
CDR3 DNA: TGTGCCAGCAGCCAAGCGTTGTGGCCGTTCTTC
clone size: NA
D gene: NA
V gene: TRBV14
J gene: TRBJ2-1

CDR3 protein: CASSLGTGSEQFF
CDR3 DNA: TGTGCTAGCAGCTTGGGGACAGGCTCCGAGCAGTTCTTC
clone size: NA
D gene: TRBD1
V gene: TRBV7-7
J gene: TRBJ2-1

CDR3 protein: CASSLKAGAPEDTQYF
CDR3 DNA: TGTGCCAGCAGCTTAAAAGCGGGGGCCCCGGAAGATACGCAGTATTTT
clone size: NA
D gene: TRBD2
V gene: TRBV7-9
J gene: TRBJ2-3

CDR3 protein: CASSLRGQGVYGYTF
CDR3 DNA: TGTGCCAGCAGTTTAAGGGGACAGGGTGTCTATGGCTACACCTTC
clone size: NA
D gene: TRBD1
V gene: TRBV27
J gene: TRBJ1-2

CDR3 protein: CASSPRAGYYGYTF
CDR3 DNA: TGTGCCAGCAGCCCCCGAGCAGGGTACTATGGCTACACCTTC
clone size: NA
D gene: NA
V gene: TRBV5-4
J gene: TRBJ1-2

CDR3 protein: CASSPEGGNEKLFF
CDR3 DNA: TGCGCCAGCAGCCCAGAGGGGGGTAATGAAAAACTGTTTTTT
clone size: NA
D gene: NA
V gene: TRBV5-1
J gene: TRBJ1-4

CDR3 protein: CAWSTRQERREYQAFF
CDR3 DNA: TGTGCCTGGAGTACAAGACAGGAACGAAGAGAATACCAAGCTTTCTTT
clone size: NA
D gene: NA
V gene: TRBV30
J gene: TRBJ1-1

CDR3 protein: CSVLEGMNTEAFF
CDR3 DNA: TGCAGCGTGTTAGAGGGAATGAACACTGAAGCTTTCTTT
clone size: NA
D gene: NA
V gene: TRBV29-1
J gene: TRBJ1-1

CDR3 protein: CASSLSGISNQPQHF
CDR3 DNA: TGTGCCAGCAGTTTATCTGGCATTAGCAATCAGCCCCAGCATTTT
clone size: NA
D gene: NA
V gene: TRBV27
J gene: TRBJ1-5

CDR3 protein: CASGRGNTEAFF
CDR3 DNA: TGTGCTAGTGGCAGGGGAAACACTGAAGCTTTCTTT
clone size: NA
D gene: NA
V gene: TRBV12-5
J gene: TRBJ1-1

CDR3 protein: CASSFPRNNEQFF
CDR3 DNA: TGCGCCAGCAGCTTCCCCCGAAACAATGAGCAGTTCTTC
clone size: NA
D gene: NA
V gene: TRBV5-1
J gene: TRBJ2-1

CDR3 protein: CASGSGGYEVYNEQFF
CDR3 DNA: TGTGCCAGCGGTAGCGGGGGGTACGAGGTCTACAATGAGCAGTTCTTC
clone size: few
D gene: TRBD2
V gene: TRBV13
J gene: TRBJ2-1

CDR3 protein: CASSIDMGVKPYF
CDR3 DNA: TGTGCCAGTAGTATAGATATGGGAGTCAAGCCGTACTTC
clone size: NA
D gene: NA
V gene: TRBV19
J gene: TRBJ2-4

CDR3 protein: CASSLGQGPPNYGYTF
CDR3 DNA: TGTGCCAGCAGCTTAGGACAGGGGCCCCCTAACTATGGCTACACCTTC
clone size: NA
D gene: TRBD1
V gene: TRBV7-9
J gene: TRBJ1-2

CDR3 protein: CASSLVGDEQFF
CDR3 DNA: TGTGCCAGCAGCTTAGTAGGGGATGAGCAGTTCTTC
clone size: NA
D gene: NA
V gene: TRBV7-9
J gene: TRBJ2-1

CDR3 protein: CASSSTSGTGVLTDTQYF
CDR3 DNA: TGCGCCAGCAGCTCAACTAGCGGTACAGGGGTACTCACAGATACGCAGTATTTT
clone size: NA
D gene: NA
V gene: TRBV5-1
J gene: TRBJ2-3

CDR3 protein: CARRSNTEAFF
CDR3 DNA: TGTGCCAGGCGGAGCAACACTGAAGCTTTCTTT
clone size: NA
D gene: NA
V gene: TRBV27
J gene: TRBJ1-1

CDR3 protein: CASSPLAGGSYEQYF
CDR3 DNA: TGTGCCAGCAGTCCTCTAGCGGGGGGCTCCTACGAGCAGTACTTC
clone size: NA
D gene: TRBD2
V gene: TRBV6-1
J gene: TRBJ2-7

CDR3 protein: CASSSSPGSQETQYF
CDR3 DNA: TGTGCCAGCAGCTCCAGCCCCGGCAGTCAAGAGACCCAGTACTTC
clone size: NA
D gene: NA
V gene: TRBV7-9
J gene: TRBJ2-5

CDR3 protein: CAWSVLGSEQYF
CDR3 DNA: TGTGCCTGGAGTGTACTAGGTTCCGAGCAGTACTTC
clone size: NA
D gene: NA
V gene: TRBV30
J gene: TRBJ2-7

CDR3 protein: CAWSYLDRGETEAFF
CDR3 DNA: TGTGCCTGGAGTTATTTGGACAGGGGGGAGACTGAAGCTTTCTTT
clone size: NA
D gene: TRBD1
V gene: TRBV30
J gene: TRBJ1-1

CDR3 protein: CASSLGTNEQFF
CDR3 DNA: TGTGCCAGCAGCTTAGGAACCAATGAGCAGTTCTTC
clone size: NA
D gene: NA
V gene: TRBV7-9
J gene: TRBJ2-1

CDR3 protein: CASSVVTSGGPYNEQFF
CDR3 DNA: TGTGCCAGCAGCGTAGTCACTAGCGGGGGACCCTACAATGAGCAGTTCTTC
clone size: NA
D gene: TRBD2
V gene: TRBV9
J gene: TRBJ2-1

CDR3 protein: CSVVGTNYGYTF
CDR3 DNA: TGCAGCGTTGTCGGCACTAACTATGGCTACACCTTC
clone size: NA
D gene: NA
V gene: TRBV29-1
J gene: TRBJ1-2

CDR3 protein: CASSYSRTQYGYTF
CDR3 DNA: TGTGCCAGCAGTTACAGCCGAACACAGTATGGCTACACCTTC
clone size: few
D gene: NA
V gene: TRBV6-5
J gene: TRBJ1-2

CDR3 protein: CASLPSGRNTEAFF
CDR3 DNA: TGTGCCAGCTTACCTTCGGGGCGGAACACTGAAGCTTTCTTT
clone size: few
D gene: NA
V gene: TRBV13
J gene: TRBJ1-1

CDR3 protein: CASSPSGGALNEQFF
CDR3 DNA: TGTGCCAGCAGCCCTAGCGGGGGGGCCCTTAATGAGCAGTTCTTC
clone size: NA
D gene: TRBD2
V gene: TRBV13
J gene: TRBJ2-1

CDR3 protein: CASSLGLGEQYF
CDR3 DNA: TGTGCCAGCAGCTTGGGCCTGGGCGAGCAGTACTTC
clone size: few
D gene: NA
V gene: TRBV5-6
J gene: TRBJ2-7

CDR3 protein: CASSLGEGARGYTF
CDR3 DNA: TGTGCCAGCAGCTTAGGGGAGGGGGCGCGTGGCTACACCTTC
clone size: NA
D gene: TRBD1
V gene: TRBV7-9
J gene: TRBJ1-2

CDR3 protein: CASSQGGTTEAFF
CDR3 DNA: TGTGCCAGCAGCCAAGGGGGAACAACTGAAGCTTTCTTT
clone size: NA
D gene: NA
V gene: TRBV14
J gene: TRBJ1-1

CDR3 protein: CASSPGTGDTEAFF
CDR3 DNA: TGTGCCAGCAGCCCCGGGACAGGGGACACTGAAGCTTTCTTT
clone size: few
D gene: TRBD1
V gene: TRBV9
J gene: TRBJ1-1

CDR3 protein: CAWSASDVEQYF
CDR3 DNA: TGTGCCTGGAGTGCCTCCGACGTCGAGCAGTACTTC
clone size: NA
D gene: NA
V gene: TRBV30
J gene: TRBJ2-7

CDR3 protein: CASSSDRGVGEYNEQFF
CDR3 DNA: TGTGCCAGTAGTTCCGACAGGGGAGTTGGCGAATACAATGAGCAGTTCTTC
clone size: NA
D gene: TRBD1
V gene: TRBV19
J gene: TRBJ2-1

CDR3 protein: CASSFAGTMHYGYTF
CDR3 DNA: TGTGCCAGCAGCTTCGCCGGGACCATGCACTATGGCTACACCTTC
clone size: few
D gene: NA
V gene: TRBV7-9
J gene: TRBJ1-2

CDR3 protein: CASSFGTEAFF
CDR3 DNA: TGTGCCAGCAGCTTTGGGACTGAAGCTTTCTTT
clone size: NA
D gene: NA
V gene: TRBV5-6
J gene: TRBJ1-1

CDR3 protein: CSAGTANTGELFF
CDR3 DNA: TGCAGCGCCGGGACGGCGAACACCGGGGAGCTGTTTTTT
clone size: NA
D gene: NA
V gene: TRBV29-1
J gene: TRBJ2-2

CDR3 protein: CAWEATGDYGYTF
CDR3 DNA: TGTGCCTGGGAAGCGACAGGGGACTATGGCTACACCTTC
clone size: few
D gene: TRBD1
V gene: TRBV30
J gene: TRBJ1-2

CDR3 protein: CAWRVATEAFF
CDR3 DNA: TGTGCCTGGAGGGTAGCCACTGAAGCTTTCTTT
clone size: NA
D gene: NA
V gene: TRBV30
J gene: TRBJ1-1

CDR3 protein: CASSLQASNQPQHF
CDR3 DNA: TGTGCCAGCAGCTTACAGGCTAGCAATCAGCCCCAGCATTTT
clone size: NA
D gene: NA
V gene: TRBV7-8
J gene: TRBJ1-5

CDR3 protein: CAWSVSFGGTQETQYF
CDR3 DNA: TGTGCCTGGAGTGTATCCTTTGGGGGAACCCAAGAGACCCAGTACTTC
clone size: NA
D gene: NA
V gene: TRBV30
J gene: TRBJ2-5

CDR3 protein: CASSLSMGSSYNSPLHF
CDR3 DNA: TGTGCCAGCAGTTTATCGATGGGGAGCTCCTATAATTCACCCCTCCACTTT
clone size: NA
D gene: NA
V gene: TRBV27
J gene: TRBJ1-6

CDR3 protein: CSVEDMDGNTGELFF
CDR3 DNA: TGCAGCGTTGAAGACATGGACGGGAACACCGGGGAGCTGTTTTTT
clone size: NA
D gene: NA
V gene: TRBV29-1
J gene: TRBJ2-2

CDR3 protein: CSVARGISGNTIYF
CDR3 DNA: TGCAGCGTTGCAAGGGGGATCTCTGGAAACACCATATATTTT
clone size: few
D gene: NA
V gene: TRBV29-1
J gene: TRBJ1-3